These T cell receptor beta chains were read from a single sample in a study of shared clonotypes between healthy human individuals. Clones were sequenced by immunoSEQ multiplex PCR, and TCRdb holds only the in-frame ones, with some missing. Here the sample spans about a million clones, roughly 75% being singletons. The sample comprised memory CD4+ T cells sorted from blood. Receptors originate from a man aged 18 to 30 in good health. Both conserved end residues are trimmed from each CDR3.

v_call	j_call	cdr3_aa
TRBV27	TRBJ2-3	ASGRVPGGRTDTQY
TRBV28	TRBJ1-3	ASISQGVSSGNTIY
TRBV4-3	TRBJ2-7	ASSQGGRSHPKYEQY
TRBV4-3	TRBJ1-1	ASSQSTGQVNTEAF
TRBV19	TRBJ2-5	ASRLAVNEETQY
TRBV15	TRBJ2-5	ATSRSPEMGTRETQY
TRBV4-1	TRBJ2-3	ASRPTSGGTDTQY
TRBV10-3	TRBJ1-2	AISSQGSYT
TRBV6-1	TRBJ2-1	ATRLAGGEQF
TRBV9	TRBJ2-1	ASSVLSGSYNEQF
TRBV4-2	TRBJ2-1	ASSQVVAYNEQF
TRBV7-9	TRBJ2-5	ASSPRQGGETQY
TRBV6-1	TRBJ2-7	ASSGHRARYEQY
TRBV2	TRBJ2-1	ASRTGTTPHNEQF
TRBV29-1	TRBJ1-2	SVEDRGGNYGYT
TRBV28	TRBJ1-5	ATRGGLGVIQPQH
TRBV5-4	TRBJ1-2	ASSPDANYGYT
TRBV20-1	TRBJ2-5	RMTSGGTQY
TRBV18	TRBJ1-4	ASSHATAIEKLF
TRBV11-3	TRBJ2-2	ASSHGIGTGGTGELF
TRBV2	TRBJ2-1	ASRQGVSNEQF
TRBV18	TRBJ2-1	ASSPTGPYNEQF
TRBV18	TRBJ1-1	ASGTGMNTEAF
TRBV18	TRBJ2-7	ASSPPGQSYEQY
TRBV6-6	TRBJ2-2	ASSRLAGGTGELF
TRBV5-5	TRBJ1-5	ASSSVGGSNQPQH
TRBV5-1	TRBJ2-3	ASSLLQGGTDTQY
TRBV6-5	TRBJ1-4	ASSYSGQGNEKLF
TRBV7-2	TRBJ2-7	ASSESGISYEQY
TRBV5-7	TRBJ2-1	ASSLVLGTSSYNEQF